This T cell receptor (beta chain) stems from a study of blood T cells in healthy people across ages. General study points: Getting older went along with TCR beta diversity per million T cells dropping roughly linearly. Estimates of total diversity, which came from one million sequenced T cells, were considered to be underestimates.

The CDR3 loop spans 14 amino acids. With 4 bases removed from V and 3 bases from J, the gap between germline ends came to 11 bases. This clonotype has more than one count but fewer than ten. Antigen unknown. Sample-barcoded 5' priming and a J-beta primer mix drove a second PCR of about 6 to 12 cycles. TCRdb reprocessed the 5' RACE reads with MiXCR, giving one entry per CDR3 protein. The table has approximately 800,000 distinct CDR3 sequences, roughly 24% seen once. This sample also belongs to another study, concerning T cells of mothers and their children.

Sequencing used blood. This chain connects TRBV12-3 or TRBV12-4 to TRBJ2-3; D is unresolved. The sequence derives from a boy younger than 18 in good health. The CDR3 sequence is CASSWSIETDTQYF. The CDR3 DNA is TGTGCCAGCAGTTGGTCTATCGAAACAGATACGCAGTATTTT.